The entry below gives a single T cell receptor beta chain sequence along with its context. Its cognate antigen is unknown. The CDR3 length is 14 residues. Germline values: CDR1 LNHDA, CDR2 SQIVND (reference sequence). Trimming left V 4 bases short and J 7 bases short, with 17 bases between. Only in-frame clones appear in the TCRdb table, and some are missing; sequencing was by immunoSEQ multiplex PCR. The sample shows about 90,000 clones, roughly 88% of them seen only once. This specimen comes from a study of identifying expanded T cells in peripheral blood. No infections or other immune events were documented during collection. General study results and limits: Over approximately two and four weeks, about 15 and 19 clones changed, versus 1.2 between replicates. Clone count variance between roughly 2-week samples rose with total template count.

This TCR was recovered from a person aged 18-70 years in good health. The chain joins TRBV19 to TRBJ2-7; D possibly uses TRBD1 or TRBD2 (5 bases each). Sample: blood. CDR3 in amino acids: CASSTSRTGGEQYF. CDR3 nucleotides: TGTGCCAGTAGTACCTCCCGGACTGGGGGTGAGCAGTACTTC. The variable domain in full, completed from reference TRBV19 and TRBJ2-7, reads DGGITQSPKYLFRKEGQNVTLSCEQNLNHDAMYWYRQDPGQGLRLIYYSQIVNDFQKGDIAEGYSVSREKKESFPLTVTSAQKNPTAFYLCASSTSRTGGEQYFGPGTRLTVT.